This TCR beta chain was captured by sequencing in a study of graft-versus-host responses after intestinal transplantation. On the study more broadly: Tacrolimus and steroids were given for two to three years to all recipients after anti-thymocyte globulin induction. Study-wide points: The presence of high graft-versus-host to host-versus-graft clonal ratios in allografts characterized patients with graft-donor T cell macrochimerism. After transplant, early declines in HvG clones were associated with peak levels of circulating GvH clones. GvH clones were identified in recipient marrow, with some first appearing in ileum or blood.

Assay: immunoSEQ multiplex PCR; the TCRdb copy retains only in-frame clones and omits some. This sample has around 30,000 clones; nearly 90% occur once, and the top ten carry 9.5% to 13%. As for this clone: Antigen specificity is unknown.

The ends were cut back, 4 bases at V and 6 bases at J, with 10 bases in the middle. Germline values: CDR1 MNHEY, CDR2 SMNVEV (reference sequence). This CDR3 has 13 amino acids. The chain has TRBV27 and TRBJ2-1, with a possible D match to TRBD2 (5 bases). This TCR came from a human patient who received an intestinal transplant, so some T cells may come from the graft donor. The sample in question was PBMCs, obtained about 460 days after intestinal transplantation. In DNA, the CDR3 is TGTGCCAGCAGTTGGACTGGAAGCAATGAGCAGTTCTTC. It encodes CASSWTGSNEQFF.